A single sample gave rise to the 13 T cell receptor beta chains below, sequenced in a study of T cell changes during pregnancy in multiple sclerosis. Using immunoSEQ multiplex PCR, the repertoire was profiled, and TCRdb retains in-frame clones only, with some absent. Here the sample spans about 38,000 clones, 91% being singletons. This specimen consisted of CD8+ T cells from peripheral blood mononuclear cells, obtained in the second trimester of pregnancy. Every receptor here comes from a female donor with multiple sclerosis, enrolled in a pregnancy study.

Here the CDR3 DNA reads TGCGCCAGCAGTGAATTTTTAGACCGGACAGGGATGAACACTGAAGCTTTCTTT. Protein sequence: CASSEFLDRTGMNTEAFF. The chain recombines TRBV10-1 with TRBJ1-1, with 8 bases matching TRBD1. The CDR3 runs 18 residues. Trimming at V came to 3 bases and at J to 0 bases, leaving 12 bases not matched to a gene. Germline CDR1 reads WNHNN; CDR2 reads SYGVQD (reference sequence).

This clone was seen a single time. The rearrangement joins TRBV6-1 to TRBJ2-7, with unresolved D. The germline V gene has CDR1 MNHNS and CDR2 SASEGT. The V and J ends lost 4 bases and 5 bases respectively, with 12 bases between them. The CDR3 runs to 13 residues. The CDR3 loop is CASSALQRDEQYF. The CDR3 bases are TGTGCCAGCAGTGCCCTCCAGCGCGACGAGCAGTACTTC.

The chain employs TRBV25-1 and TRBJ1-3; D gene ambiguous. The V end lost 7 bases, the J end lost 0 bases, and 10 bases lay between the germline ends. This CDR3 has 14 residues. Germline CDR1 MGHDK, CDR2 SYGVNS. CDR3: CASMAGSSGNTIYF. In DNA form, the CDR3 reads TGTGCCAGCATGGCCGGGAGCTCTGGAAACACCATATATTTT.

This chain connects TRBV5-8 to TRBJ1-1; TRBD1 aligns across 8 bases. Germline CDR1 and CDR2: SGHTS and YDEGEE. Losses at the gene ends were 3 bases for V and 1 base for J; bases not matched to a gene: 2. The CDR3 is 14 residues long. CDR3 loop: CASSSTGENTEAFF. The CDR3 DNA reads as TGTGCCAGCAGCTCGACAGGGGAGAACACTGAAGCTTTCTTT.

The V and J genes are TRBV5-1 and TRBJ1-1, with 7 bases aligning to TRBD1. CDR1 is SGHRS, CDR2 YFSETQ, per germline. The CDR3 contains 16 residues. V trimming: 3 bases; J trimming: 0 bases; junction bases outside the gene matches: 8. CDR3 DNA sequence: TGCGCCAGCAGCTGGGGGGACAGTTCGGTGAACACTGAAGCTTTCTTT. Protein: CASSWGDSSVNTEAFF.

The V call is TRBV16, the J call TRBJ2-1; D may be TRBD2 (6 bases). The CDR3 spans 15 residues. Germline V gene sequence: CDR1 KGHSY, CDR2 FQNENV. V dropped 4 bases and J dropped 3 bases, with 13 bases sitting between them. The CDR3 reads CASSPIRGSYNEQFF. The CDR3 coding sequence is TGTGCCAGCAGCCCTATTCGGGGGAGCTACAATGAGCAGTTCTTC.

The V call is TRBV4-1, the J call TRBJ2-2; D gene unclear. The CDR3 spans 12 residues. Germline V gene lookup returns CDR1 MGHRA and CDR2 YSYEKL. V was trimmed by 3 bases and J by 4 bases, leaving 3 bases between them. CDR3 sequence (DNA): TGCGCCAGCAGCCATCTCACCGGGGAGCTGTTTTTT. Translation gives CASSHLTGELFF.

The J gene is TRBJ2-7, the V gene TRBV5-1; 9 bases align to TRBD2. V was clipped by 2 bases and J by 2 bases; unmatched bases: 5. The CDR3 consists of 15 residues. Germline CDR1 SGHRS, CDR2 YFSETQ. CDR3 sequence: CASSLSSGAPYEQYF. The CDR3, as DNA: TGCGCCAGCAGCTTATCTAGCGGGGCTCCCTACGAGCAGTACTTC.

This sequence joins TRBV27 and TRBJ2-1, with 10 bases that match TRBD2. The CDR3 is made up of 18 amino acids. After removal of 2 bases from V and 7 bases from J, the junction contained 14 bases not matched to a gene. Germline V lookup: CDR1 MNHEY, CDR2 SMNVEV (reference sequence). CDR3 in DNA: TGTGCCAGCAGTTTAGAGAGCGGGAGGGCCTCTTGGGGAAATGAGCAGTTCTTC. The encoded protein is CASSLESGRASWGNEQFF.

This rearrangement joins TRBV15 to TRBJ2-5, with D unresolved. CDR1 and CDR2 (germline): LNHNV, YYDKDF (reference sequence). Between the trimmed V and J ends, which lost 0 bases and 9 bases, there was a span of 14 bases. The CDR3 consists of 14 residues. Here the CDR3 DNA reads TGTGCCACCAGCAGAGATGGAAGTACTACGGCCCAGTACTTC. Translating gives CATSRDGSTTAQYF.

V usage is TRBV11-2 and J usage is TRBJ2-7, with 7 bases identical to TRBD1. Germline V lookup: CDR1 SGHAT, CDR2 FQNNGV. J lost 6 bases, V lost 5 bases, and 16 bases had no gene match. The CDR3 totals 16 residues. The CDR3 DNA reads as TGTGCCAGCAGCATATATCAGGGGGTAGGTCATGGCGAGCAGTACTTC. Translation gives CASSIYQGVGHGEQYF.

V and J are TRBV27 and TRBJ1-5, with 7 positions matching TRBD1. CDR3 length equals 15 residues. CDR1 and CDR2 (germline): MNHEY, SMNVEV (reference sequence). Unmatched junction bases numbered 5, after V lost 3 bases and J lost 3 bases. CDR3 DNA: TGTGCCAGCAGTTTTTCGGGACAGTTCAATCAGCCCCAGCATTTT. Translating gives CASSFSGQFNQPQHF.

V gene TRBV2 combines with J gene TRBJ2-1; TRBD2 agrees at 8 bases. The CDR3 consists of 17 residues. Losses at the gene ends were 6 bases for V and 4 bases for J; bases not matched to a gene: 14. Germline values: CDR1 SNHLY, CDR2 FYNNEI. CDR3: CASSWESERGRYNEQFF. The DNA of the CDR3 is TGTGCCAGCAGCTGGGAATCGGAGCGGGGGCGATACAATGAGCAGTTCTTC.